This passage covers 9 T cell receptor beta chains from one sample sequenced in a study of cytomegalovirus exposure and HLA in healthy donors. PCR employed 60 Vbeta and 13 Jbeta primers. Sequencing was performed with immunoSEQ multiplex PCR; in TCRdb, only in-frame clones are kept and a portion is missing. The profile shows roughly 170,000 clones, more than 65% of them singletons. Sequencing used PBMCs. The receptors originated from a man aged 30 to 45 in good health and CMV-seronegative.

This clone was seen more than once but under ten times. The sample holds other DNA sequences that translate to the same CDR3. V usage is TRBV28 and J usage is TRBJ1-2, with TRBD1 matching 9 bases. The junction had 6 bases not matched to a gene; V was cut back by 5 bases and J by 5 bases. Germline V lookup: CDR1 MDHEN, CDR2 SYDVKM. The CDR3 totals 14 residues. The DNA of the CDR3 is TGTGCCAGCAGTCTACCGGGACAGGGATATGGCTACACCTTC. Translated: CASSLPGQGYGYTF.

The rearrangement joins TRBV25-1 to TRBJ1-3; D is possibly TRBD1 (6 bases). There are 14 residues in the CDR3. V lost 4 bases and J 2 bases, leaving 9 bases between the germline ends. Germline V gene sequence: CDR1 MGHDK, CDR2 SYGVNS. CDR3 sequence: CASSGNRAGNTIYF. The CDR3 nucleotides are TGTGCCAGCAGTGGGAACAGGGCTGGAAACACCATATATTTT.

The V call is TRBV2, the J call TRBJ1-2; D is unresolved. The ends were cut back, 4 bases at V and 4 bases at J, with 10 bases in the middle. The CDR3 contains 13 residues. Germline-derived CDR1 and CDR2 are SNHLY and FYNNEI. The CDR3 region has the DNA TGTGCCAGCAGTGGGGGAGAGGGCTATGGCTACACCTTC. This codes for CASSGGEGYGYTF.

The DNA for the CDR3 is TGCGCCAGCAGCCAAGATCCCGACAGCCCCTATGGCTACACCTTC. It yields the protein CASSQDPDSPYGYTF. The V gene is TRBV4-3, the J gene TRBJ1-2; D may be TRBD1 (5 bases). The CDR3 covers 15 residues. With 0 bases removed from V and 4 bases from J, the gap between germline ends came to 12 bases. Germline V lookup: CDR1 LGHNA, CDR2 YSLEER.

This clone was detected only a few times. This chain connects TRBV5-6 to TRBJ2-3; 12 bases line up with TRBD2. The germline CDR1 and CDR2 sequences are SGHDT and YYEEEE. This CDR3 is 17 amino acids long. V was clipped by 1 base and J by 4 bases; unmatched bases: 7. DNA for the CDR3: TGTGCCAGCAGCTTGTTTGGCTCTAGCGGGGGGGCAGATACGCAGTATTTT. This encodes CASSLFGSSGGADTQYF.

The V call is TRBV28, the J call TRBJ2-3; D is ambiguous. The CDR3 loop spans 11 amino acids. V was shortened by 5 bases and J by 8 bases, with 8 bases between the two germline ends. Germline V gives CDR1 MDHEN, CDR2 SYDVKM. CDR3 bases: TGTGCCAGCAGTCCCCGAGGTACGCAGTATTTT. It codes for CASSPRGTQYF.

CDR3 sequence reads: CASTARGNTEAFF. The CDR3 DNA reads TGCGCCAGCACGGCCAGGGGAAACACTGAAGCTTTCTTT. The chain has TRBV10-1 and TRBJ1-1; tentatively, D is TRBD1 (6 bases). The CDR3 sequence is 13 residues long. V lost 7 bases and J lost 2, with 11 bases in between. Germline V gene data show CDR1 as WNHNN and CDR2 as SYGVQD (reference sequence).

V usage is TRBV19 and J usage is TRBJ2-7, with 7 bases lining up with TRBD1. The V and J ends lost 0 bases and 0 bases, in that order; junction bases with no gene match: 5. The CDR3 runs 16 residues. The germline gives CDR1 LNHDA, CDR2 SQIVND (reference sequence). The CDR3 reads CASSIDRDSISYEQYF. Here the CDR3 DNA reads TGTGCCAGTAGTATAGATCGGGACAGCATCTCCTACGAGCAGTACTTC.

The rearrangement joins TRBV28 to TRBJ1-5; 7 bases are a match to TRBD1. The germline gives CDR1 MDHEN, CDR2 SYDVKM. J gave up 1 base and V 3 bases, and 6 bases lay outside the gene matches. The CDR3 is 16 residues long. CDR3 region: CASSFSGGTSNQPQHF. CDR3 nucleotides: TGTGCCAGCAGTTTCTCAGGGGGGACGAGCAATCAGCCCCAGCATTTT.